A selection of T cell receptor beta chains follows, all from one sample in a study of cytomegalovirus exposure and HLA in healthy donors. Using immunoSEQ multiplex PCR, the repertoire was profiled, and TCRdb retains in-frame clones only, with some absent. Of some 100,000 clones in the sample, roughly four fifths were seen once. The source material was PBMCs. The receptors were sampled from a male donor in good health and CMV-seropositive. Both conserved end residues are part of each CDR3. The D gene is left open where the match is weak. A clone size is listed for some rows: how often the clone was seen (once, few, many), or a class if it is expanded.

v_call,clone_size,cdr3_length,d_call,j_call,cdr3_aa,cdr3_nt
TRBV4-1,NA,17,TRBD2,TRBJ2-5,CASSQGPLTGGLQTQYF,TGCGCCAGCAGCCAAGGCCCCCTTACGGGGGGGCTTCAGACCCAGTACTTC
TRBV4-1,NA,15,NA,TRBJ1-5,CASSQIRQVNQPQHF,TGCGCCAGCAGCCAAATTCGACAGGTCAATCAGCCCCAGCATTTT
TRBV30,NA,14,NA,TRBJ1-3,CAWSERGSGNTIYF,TGTGCCTGGAGTGAGCGGGGATCTGGAAACACCATATATTTT
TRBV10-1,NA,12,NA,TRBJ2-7,CASGDSSYEQYF,TGCGCCAGCGGGGACTCCTCCTACGAGCAGTACTTC
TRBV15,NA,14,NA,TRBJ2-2,CAAQFGTPGGELFF,TGTGCCGCCCAATTCGGGACACCTGGCGGGGAGCTGTTTTTT
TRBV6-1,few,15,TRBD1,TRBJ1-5,CASSEQGEGNQPQHF,TGTGCCAGCAGTGAACAGGGGGAAGGCAATCAGCCCCAGCATTTT
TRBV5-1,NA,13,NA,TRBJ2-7,CASSYAGSYEQYF,TGCGCCAGCAGCTATGCAGGGTCCTACGAGCAGTACTTC
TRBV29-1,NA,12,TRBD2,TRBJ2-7,CSARGGSGEQYF,TGCAGCGCCCGGGGGGGATCGGGGGAGCAGTACTTC
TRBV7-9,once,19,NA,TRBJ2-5,CASSSPRVEMLSKKETQYF,TGTGCCAGCAGCAGCCCACGGGTCGAAATGCTGTCGAAGAAAGAGACCCAGTACTTC
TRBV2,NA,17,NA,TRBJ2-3,CASSHLTRERRADTQYF,TGTGCCAGCAGTCACCTGACTAGAGAGAGGAGGGCAGATACGCAGTATTTT
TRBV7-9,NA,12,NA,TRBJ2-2,CASPELIGELFF,TGTGCCAGCCCGGAGCTAATCGGGGAGCTGTTTTTT
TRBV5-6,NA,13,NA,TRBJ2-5,CASSLAGSHSQYF,TGTGCCAGCAGCTTGGCCGGGAGTCACTCCCAGTACTTC
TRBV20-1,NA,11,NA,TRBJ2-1,CSAPSQGEQFF,TGCAGTGCTCCGTCGCAGGGTGAGCAGTTCTTC
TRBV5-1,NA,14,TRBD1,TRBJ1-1,CASSRDRPNTEAFF,TGCGCCAGCAGCAGGGACAGGCCGAACACTGAAGCTTTCTTT
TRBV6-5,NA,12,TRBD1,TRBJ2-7,CASSPTGGEQYF,TGTGCCAGCAGTCCAACAGGGGGCGAGCAGTACTTC
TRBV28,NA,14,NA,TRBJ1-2,CATVIGGGLYGYTF,TGTGCCACCGTCATAGGGGGGGGACTCTATGGCTACACCTTC
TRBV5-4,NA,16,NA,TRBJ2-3,CASSSGPGEGTDTQYF,TGTGCCAGCAGCTCCGGGCCGGGGGAGGGCACAGATACGCAGTATTTT
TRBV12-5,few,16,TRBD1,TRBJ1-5,CASGGQGAGSNQPQHF,TGTGCTAGTGGGGGACAGGGGGCAGGGAGCAATCAGCCCCAGCATTTT
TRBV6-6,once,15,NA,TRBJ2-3,CASSWPTKVADTQYF,TGTGCCAGCAGTTGGCCAACTAAGGTGGCAGATACGCAGTATTTT
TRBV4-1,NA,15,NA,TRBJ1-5,CASSLGGGGAQPQHF,TGCGCCAGCAGCCTAGGAGGGGGGGGTGCGCAGCCCCAGCATTTT
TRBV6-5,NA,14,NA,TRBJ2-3,CASSYDRNTDTQYF,TGTGCCAGCAGTTACGACAGGAACACAGATACGCAGTATTTT
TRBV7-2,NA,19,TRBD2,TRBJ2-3,CASSYPRSRLAGVSDTQYF,TGTGCCAGCAGCTACCCGCGAAGTCGTCTAGCGGGGGTTTCAGATACGCAGTATTTT
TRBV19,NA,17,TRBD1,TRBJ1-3,CASSVTGGASSGNTIYF,TGTGCCAGTAGTGTCACAGGGGGCGCGTCCTCTGGAAACACCATATATTTT
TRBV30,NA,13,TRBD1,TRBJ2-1,CASDRPGGNEQFF,TGTGCCTCCGACAGACCAGGGGGAAATGAGCAGTTCTTC
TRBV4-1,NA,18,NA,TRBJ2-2,CASSQELRWAGPGGELFF,TGCGCCAGCAGCCAAGAATTGAGGTGGGCGGGTCCCGGCGGGGAGCTGTTTTTT
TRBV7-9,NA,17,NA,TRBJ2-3,CASSLKRSMGAGRGQYF,TGTGCCAGCAGCTTAAAGCGGTCTATGGGGGCAGGTCGGGGACAGTATTTT
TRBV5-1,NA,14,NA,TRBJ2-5,CASSPPPGSETQYF,TGCGCCAGCAGCCCACCCCCGGGGTCAGAGACCCAGTACTTC
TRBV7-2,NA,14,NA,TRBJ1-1,CASSLGQTNTEAFF,TGTGCCAGCAGCTTAGGACAGACGAACACTGAAGCTTTCTTT